This T cell receptor (beta chain) was captured by sequencing in a study of blood T cell repertoires in COVID-19. Study in general: Sites in the United States, Italy and Spain provided acute and convalescent COVID-19 samples.

Original data processing: Estimation of nucleated cell counts was performed using reference gene primer amplification. Repertoires were generated with immunoSEQ multiplex PCR, while TCRdb's copy carries only in-frame clones and drops some. V and J calls and clone size are given by that table; D and trimming were obtained from the DNA. Altogether approximately 180,000 clones are present, approximately 83% being singletons, with the ten largest covering approximately 10%. CDR1 is SNHLY and CDR2 is FYNNEI in the germline V gene. With 9 bases removed from V and 1 base from J, the gap between germline ends came to 6 bases. The CDR3 spans 11 residues.

V is TRBV2 and J is TRBJ1-1, with D tentatively TRBD1 (5 bases). The receptor comes from a human donor with active or convalescent COVID-19. The donor label of this sample is uncertain. Source material: peripheral blood. This CDR3 reads CARTENTEAFF. In DNA form, the CDR3 reads TGTGCCAGGACAGAGAACACTGAAGCTTTCTTT.